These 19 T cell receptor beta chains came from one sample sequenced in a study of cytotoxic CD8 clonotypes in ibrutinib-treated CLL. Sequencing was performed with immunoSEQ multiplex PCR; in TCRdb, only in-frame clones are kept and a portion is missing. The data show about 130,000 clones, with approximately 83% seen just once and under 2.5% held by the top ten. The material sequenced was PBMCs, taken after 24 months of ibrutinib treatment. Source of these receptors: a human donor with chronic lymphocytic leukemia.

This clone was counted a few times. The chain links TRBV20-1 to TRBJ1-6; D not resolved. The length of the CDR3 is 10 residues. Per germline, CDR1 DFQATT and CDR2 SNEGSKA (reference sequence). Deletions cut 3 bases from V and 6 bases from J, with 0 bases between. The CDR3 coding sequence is TGCAGTGCTAGTAATTCACCCCTCCACTTT. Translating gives CSASNSPLHF.

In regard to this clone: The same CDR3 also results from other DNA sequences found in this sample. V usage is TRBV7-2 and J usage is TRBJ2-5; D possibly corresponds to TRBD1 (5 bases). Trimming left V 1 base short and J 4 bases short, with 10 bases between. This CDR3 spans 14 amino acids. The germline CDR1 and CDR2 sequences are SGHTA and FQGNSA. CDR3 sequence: CASSLGGGRETQYF. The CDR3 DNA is TGTGCCAGCAGCTTAGGGGGCGGTCGAGAGACCCAGTACTTC.

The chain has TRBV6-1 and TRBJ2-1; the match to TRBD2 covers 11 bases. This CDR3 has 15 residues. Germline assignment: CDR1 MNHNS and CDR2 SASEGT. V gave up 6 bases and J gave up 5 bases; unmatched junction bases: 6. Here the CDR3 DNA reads TGTGCCAGCAGATCCGGGACTAGCGGAAACAATGAGCAGTTCTTC. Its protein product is CASRSGTSGNNEQFF.

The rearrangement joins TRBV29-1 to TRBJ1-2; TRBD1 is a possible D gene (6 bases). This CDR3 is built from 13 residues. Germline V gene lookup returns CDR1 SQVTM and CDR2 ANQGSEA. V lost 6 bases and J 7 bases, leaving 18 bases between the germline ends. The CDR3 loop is CSVENWGQGGYTF. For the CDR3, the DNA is TGCAGCGTCGAAAATTGGGGGCAGGGTGGCTACACCTTC. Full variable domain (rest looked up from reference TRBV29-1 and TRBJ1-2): SAVISQKPSRDICQRGTSLTIQCQVDSQVTMMFWYRQQPGQSLTLIATANQGSEATYESGFVIDKFPISRPNLTFSTLTVSNMSPEDSSIYLCSVENWGQGGYTFGSGTRLTVV.

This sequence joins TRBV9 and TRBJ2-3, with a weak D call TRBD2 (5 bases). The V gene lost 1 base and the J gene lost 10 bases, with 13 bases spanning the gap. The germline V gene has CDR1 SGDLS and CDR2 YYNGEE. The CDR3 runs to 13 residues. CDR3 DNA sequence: TGTGCCAGCAGCGTACCCCCTTGGACTTCGCAGTATTTT. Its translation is CASSVPPWTSQYF.

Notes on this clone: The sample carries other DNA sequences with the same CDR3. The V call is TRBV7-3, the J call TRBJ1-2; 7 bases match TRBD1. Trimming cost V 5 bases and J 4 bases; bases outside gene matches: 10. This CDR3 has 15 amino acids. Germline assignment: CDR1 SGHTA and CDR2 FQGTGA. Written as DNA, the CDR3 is TGTGCCAGCAGCCCTGGGGCAGGGGGGCCCTATGGCTACACCTTC. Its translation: CASSPGAGGPYGYTF.

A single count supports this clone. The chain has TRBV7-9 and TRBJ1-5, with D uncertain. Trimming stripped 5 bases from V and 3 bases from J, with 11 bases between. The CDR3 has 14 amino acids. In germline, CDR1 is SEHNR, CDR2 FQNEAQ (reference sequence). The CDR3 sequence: CASSQDRNNQPQHF. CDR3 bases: TGTGCCAGCAGCCAGGACCGGAACAATCAGCCCCAGCATTTT.

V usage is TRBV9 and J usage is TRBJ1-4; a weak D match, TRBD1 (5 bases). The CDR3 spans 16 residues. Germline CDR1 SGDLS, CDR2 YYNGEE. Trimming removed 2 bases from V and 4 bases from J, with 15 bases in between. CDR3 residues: CASSVGYGQDNEKLFF. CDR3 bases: TGTGCCAGCAGCGTCGGGTACGGACAAGATAATGAAAAACTGTTTTTT.

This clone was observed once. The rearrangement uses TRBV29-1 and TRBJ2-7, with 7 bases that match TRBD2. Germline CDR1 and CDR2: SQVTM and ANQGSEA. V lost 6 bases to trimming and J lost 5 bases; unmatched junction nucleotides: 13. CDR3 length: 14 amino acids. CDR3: CSVGTMQGKDEQYF. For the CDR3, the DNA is TGCAGCGTAGGGACTATGCAGGGTAAAGACGAGCAGTACTTC.

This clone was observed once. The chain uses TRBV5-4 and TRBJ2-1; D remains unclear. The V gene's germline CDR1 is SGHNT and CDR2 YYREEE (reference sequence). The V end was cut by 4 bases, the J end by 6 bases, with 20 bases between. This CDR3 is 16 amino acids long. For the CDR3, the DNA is TGTGCCAGCAGCCCCTTGGATGGATGGGGTGGCAATGAGCAGTTCTTC. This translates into CASSPLDGWGGNEQFF.

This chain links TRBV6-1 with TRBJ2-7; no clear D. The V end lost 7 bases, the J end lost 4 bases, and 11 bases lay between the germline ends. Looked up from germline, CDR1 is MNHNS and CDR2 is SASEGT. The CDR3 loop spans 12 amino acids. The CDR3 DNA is TGTGCCAGCACTGCCGTCGGGTACGAGCAGTACTTC. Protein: CASTAVGYEQYF.

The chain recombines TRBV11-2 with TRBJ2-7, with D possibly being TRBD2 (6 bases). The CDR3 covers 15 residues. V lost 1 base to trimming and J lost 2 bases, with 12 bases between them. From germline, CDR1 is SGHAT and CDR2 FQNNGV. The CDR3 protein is CASSLVASETYEQYF. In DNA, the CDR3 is TGTGCCAGCAGCTTAGTCGCTAGCGAGACCTACGAGCAGTACTTC.

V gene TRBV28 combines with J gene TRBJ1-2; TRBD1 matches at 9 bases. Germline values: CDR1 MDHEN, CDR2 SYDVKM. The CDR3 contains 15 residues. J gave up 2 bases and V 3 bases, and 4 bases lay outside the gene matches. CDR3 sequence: CASSFRDRVNYGYTF. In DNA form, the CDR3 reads TGTGCCAGCAGTTTTCGGGACAGGGTGAACTATGGCTACACCTTC.

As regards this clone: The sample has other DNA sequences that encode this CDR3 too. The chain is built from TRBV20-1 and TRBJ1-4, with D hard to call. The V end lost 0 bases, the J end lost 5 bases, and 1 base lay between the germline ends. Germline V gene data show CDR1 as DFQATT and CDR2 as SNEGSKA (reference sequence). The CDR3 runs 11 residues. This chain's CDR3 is CSARENEKLFF. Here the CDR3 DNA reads TGCAGTGCTAGAGAGAATGAAAAACTGTTTTTT.

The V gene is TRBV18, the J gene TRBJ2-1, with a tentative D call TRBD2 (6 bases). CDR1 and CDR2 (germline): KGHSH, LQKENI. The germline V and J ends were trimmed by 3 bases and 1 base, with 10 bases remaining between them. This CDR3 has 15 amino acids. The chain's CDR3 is CASSPQEGSYNEQFF. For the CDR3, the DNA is TGTGCCAGCTCACCTCAGGAGGGTTCCTACAATGAGCAGTTCTTC.

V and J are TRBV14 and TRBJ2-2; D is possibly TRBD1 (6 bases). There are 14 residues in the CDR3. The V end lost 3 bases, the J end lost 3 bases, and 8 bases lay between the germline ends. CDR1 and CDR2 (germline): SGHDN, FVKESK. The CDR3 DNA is TGTGCCAGCAGCCAGGACAGATACACCGGGGAGCTGTTTTTT. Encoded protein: CASSQDRYTGELFF.

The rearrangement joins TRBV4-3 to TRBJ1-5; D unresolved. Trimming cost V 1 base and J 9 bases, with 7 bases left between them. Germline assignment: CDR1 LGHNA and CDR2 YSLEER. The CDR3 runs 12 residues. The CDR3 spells CASSQGSGPQHF. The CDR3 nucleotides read TGCGCCAGCAGCCAAGGCTCTGGGCCCCAGCATTTT.

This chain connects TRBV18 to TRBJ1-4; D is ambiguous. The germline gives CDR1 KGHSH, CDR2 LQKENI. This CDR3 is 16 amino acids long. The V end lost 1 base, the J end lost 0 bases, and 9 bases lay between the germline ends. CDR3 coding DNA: TGTGCCAGCTCACCACTTAACAGAGCAACTAATGAAAAACTGTTTTTT. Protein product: CASSPLNRATNEKLFF.

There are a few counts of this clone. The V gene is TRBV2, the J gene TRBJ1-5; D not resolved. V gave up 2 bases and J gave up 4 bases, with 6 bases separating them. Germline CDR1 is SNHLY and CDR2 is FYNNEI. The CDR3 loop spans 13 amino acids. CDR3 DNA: TGTGCCAGCAGTGAAACCGGGAATCAGCCCCAGCATTTT. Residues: CASSETGNQPQHF.